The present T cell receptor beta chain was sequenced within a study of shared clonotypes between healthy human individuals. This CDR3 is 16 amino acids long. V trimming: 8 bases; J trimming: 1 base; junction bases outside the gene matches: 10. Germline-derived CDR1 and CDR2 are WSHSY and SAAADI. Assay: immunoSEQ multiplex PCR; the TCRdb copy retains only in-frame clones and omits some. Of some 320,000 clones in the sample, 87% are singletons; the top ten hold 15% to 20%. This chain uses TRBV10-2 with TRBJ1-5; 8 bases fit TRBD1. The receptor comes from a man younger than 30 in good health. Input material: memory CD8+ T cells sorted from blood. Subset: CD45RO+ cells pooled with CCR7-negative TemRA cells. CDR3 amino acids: CASQGQGARSNQPQHF. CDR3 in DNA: TGCGCCAGCCAGGGGCAGGGGGCGCGAAGCAATCAGCCCCAGCATTTT.